These 12 T cell receptor beta chains came from one sample sequenced in a study of spatial heterogeneity in lung cancer. Study-level points and caveats: Tumors with more nonsynonymous mutations had more expanded intratumoral alpha and beta TCRs.

MiXCR, run by TCRdb on the 5' RACE reads, gives a single entry per CDR3 protein. The sample carries over 2,500 distinct CDR3 sequences, 45% to 50% recorded once. The time point denotes: sample taken at primary tumor resection. Their cognate antigens are unknown. Material: lung tumor tissue, obtained at surgery. All receptors derive from a male donor with early-stage non-small cell lung cancer.

V and J are TRBV4-2 and TRBJ1-5; D gene uncertain. Looked up from germline, CDR1 is LGHNA and CDR2 is YNFKEQ. Trimming left V 3 bases short and J 1 base short, with 4 bases between. The CDR3 has 13 amino acids. CDR3 sequence: CASSQTSNQPQHF. DNA of the CDR3: TGTGCCAGCAGCCAGACGAGCAATCAGCCCCAGCATTTT.

This clonotype is classed as medium-sized. V gene TRBV18 combines with J gene TRBJ2-3; D uncertain. V was pared by 0 bases and J by 0 bases, with 7 bases between. This CDR3 is built from 15 residues. Germline V lookup: CDR1 KGHSH, CDR2 LQKENI. CDR3 sequence (DNA): TGTGCCAGCTCACCACCCTCTGCCAGCACAGATACGCAGTATTTT. This sequence encodes CASSPPSASTDTQYF.

This clonotype came up once. The V gene is TRBV7-9, the J gene TRBJ1-6; no reliable D call. This CDR3 region has 16 residues. Per the germline V gene, CDR1 is SEHNR and CDR2 is FQNEAQ (reference sequence). V lost 1 base and J 4 bases, leaving 11 bases between the germline ends. The CDR3 nucleotides are TGTGCCAGCAGCTTAGGTGGTAGCCAATATAATTCACCCCTCCACTTT. Translation: CASSLGGSQYNSPLHF.

As DNA, the CDR3 is TGCGCCAGCAGCCAAGACTGGGGCCGGGACAGTCTTTTCCAAAACATTCAGTACTTC. This encodes CASSQDWGRDSLFQNIQYF. The chain has TRBV4-3 and TRBJ2-4, with 7 bases aligning to TRBD1. CDR3 length: 19 residues. With 0 bases clipped from V and 5 bases from J, the junction kept 16 bases outside the gene matches. CDR1 is LGHNA, CDR2 YSLEER, per germline.

V usage is TRBV20-1 and J usage is TRBJ2-7, with 9 bases that match TRBD2. The CDR3 totals 14 residues. After removal of 1 base from V and 3 bases from J, the junction contained 4 bases not matched to a gene. Per the germline V gene, CDR1 is DFQATT and CDR2 is SNEGSKA (reference sequence). The CDR3 sequence: CSARAPSGNYEQYF. In DNA, the CDR3 is TGCAGTGCTAGAGCCCCTAGCGGGAACTACGAGCAGTACTTC.

This clonotype was counted once. The chain uses TRBV10-2 and TRBJ2-5; 7 bases match TRBD1. This CDR3 region has 13 residues. The J segment lost 7 bases and the V segment lost 4 bases, leaving 6 bases of the junction unmatched. The germline V gene has CDR1 WSHSY and CDR2 SAAADI. The CDR3 loop is CASSGDSPGTQYF. CDR3 bases: TGCGCCAGCAGTGGGGACAGCCCGGGGACCCAGTACTTC.

The J gene is TRBJ1-1, the V gene TRBV28; 12 positions match TRBD1. Germline V lookup: CDR1 MDHEN, CDR2 SYDVKM. CDR3 length: 14 residues. Trimming cost V 6 bases and J 6 bases; bases outside gene matches: 5. CDR3: CASSPGQGAAEAFF. The CDR3 coding sequence is TGTGCCAGCAGCCCGGGACAGGGGGCGGCTGAAGCTTTCTTT.

This clonotype was seen a handful of times. This sequence joins TRBV7-9 and TRBJ1-5; 8 nucleotides line up with TRBD1. CDR1 and CDR2 from the germline V gene are SEHNR and FQNEAQ (reference sequence). The V segment lost 0 bases and the J segment 7 bases; nucleotides outside the gene matches: 2. The CDR3 is 14 amino acids. The CDR3 here is CASSLAGQGQPQHF. CDR3 in DNA: TGTGCCAGCAGCTTAGCAGGACAGGGACAGCCCCAGCATTTT.

Sample share makes this clonotype medium-sized. This chain connects TRBV18 to TRBJ2-4; 7 nucleotides line up with TRBD2. This CDR3 has 13 residues. V trimming: 3 bases; J trimming: 5 bases; junction bases outside the gene matches: 1. Germline V gene lookup returns CDR1 KGHSH and CDR2 LQKENI. The CDR3 reads CASSPAGENIQYF. CDR3 sequence (DNA): TGTGCCAGCTCACCTGCGGGAGAAAACATTCAGTACTTC.

This clonotype is large (0.1 to 1%) within its sample. The chain employs TRBV5-6 and TRBJ2-1, with 9 nucleotides matching TRBD1. The CDR3 has 15 residues. Germline V gene sequence: CDR1 SGHDT, CDR2 YYEEEE. V shed 0 bases, J shed 4 bases, and the junction held 2 bases outside the gene matches. The CDR3, as DNA: TGTGCCAGCAGCTTGGGGGACAGGGAATACAATGAGCAGTTCTTC. It translates to CASSLGDREYNEQFF.

This clonotype was observed a few times. This chain connects TRBV28 to TRBJ2-3; 7 nucleotides line up with TRBD2. The CDR3 length is 15 residues. Trimming cost V 6 bases and J 0 bases; bases outside gene matches: 6. The germline gives CDR1 MDHEN, CDR2 SYDVKM. CDR3 sequence reads: CASSWLAASTDTQYF. CDR3 nucleotides: TGTGCCAGCAGCTGGCTAGCGGCTAGCACAGATACGCAGTATTTT.

This clonotype is classed as medium-sized (0.01 to 0.1%). The rearrangement joins TRBV20-1 to TRBJ2-1; 14 bases fit TRBD2. Germline trimming cut 1 base from V and 9 bases from J; bases unmatched to any gene: 5. The CDR3 is made up of 15 amino acids. Per germline, CDR1 DFQATT and CDR2 SNEGSKA (reference sequence). CDR3 loop: CSARGGLAGGREQFF. In DNA form, the CDR3 reads TGCAGTGCTAGAGGTGGACTAGCGGGAGGTCGTGAGCAGTTCTTC.